This T cell receptor beta chain originates from a study of T cells expressing NK-cell markers. Looking at the study overall: Among eight sequenced donors, seven carried HCMV seropositivity while one was seronegative. Study-wide findings and caveats: NKG2C+ dominant clonotypes from several donors made up roughly 1.0-8% of CD8+ T cells.

TCRdb re-called the 5' RACE reads and gives one entry per CDR3 protein, without DNA. The sample table sets out over 150,000 distinct CDR3 sequences. In the case of this clonotype: Antigen unknown.

Looked up from germline, CDR1 is SGDLS and CDR2 is YYNGEE. This CDR3 is 16 amino acids long. V and J are TRBV9 and TRBJ2-7; TCRdb selects TRBD2, and the lack of DNA leaves this call unchecked. Material: blood T cells: a sorted CD56 or NKG2C T cell subset, CD4+ or CD8+ T cells, or bulk PBMC T cells (not recorded which). The origin of this receptor is a woman aged 50 to 60 in good health. CDR3 loop: CASSVGGAGDSYEQYF.